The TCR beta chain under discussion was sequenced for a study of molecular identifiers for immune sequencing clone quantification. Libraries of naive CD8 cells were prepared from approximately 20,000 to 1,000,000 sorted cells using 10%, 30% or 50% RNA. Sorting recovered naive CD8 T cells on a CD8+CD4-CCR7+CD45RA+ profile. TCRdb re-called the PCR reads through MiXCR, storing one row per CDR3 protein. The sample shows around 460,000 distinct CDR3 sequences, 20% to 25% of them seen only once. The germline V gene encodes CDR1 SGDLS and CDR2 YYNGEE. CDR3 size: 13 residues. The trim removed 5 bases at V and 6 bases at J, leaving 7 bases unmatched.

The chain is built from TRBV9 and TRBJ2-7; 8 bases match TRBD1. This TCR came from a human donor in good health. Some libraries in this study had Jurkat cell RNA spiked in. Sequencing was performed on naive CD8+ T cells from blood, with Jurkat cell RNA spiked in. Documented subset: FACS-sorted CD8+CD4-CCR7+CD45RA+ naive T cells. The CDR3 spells CASSNGQGTEQYF. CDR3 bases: TGTGCCAGCAGTAACGGACAGGGAACCGAGCAGTACTTC.